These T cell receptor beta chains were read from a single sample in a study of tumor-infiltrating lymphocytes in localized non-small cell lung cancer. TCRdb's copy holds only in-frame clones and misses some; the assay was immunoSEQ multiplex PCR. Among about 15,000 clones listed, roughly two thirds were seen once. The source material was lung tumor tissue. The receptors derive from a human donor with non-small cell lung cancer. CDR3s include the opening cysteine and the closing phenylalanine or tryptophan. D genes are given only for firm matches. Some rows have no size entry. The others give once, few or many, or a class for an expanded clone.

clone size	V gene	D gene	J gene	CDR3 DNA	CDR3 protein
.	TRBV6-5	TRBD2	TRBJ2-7	TGTGCCAGCAGTTACTCTGCGGGAGGCTCCTACGAGCAGTACTTC	CASSYSAGGSYEQYF
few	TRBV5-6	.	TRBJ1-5	TGTGCCAGCAGCTTGTCACGGGGGAAACATCAGCCCCAGCATTTT	CASSLSRGKHQPQHF
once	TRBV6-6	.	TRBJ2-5	TGTGCCAGCAGCAGCCTCAGGGAGACCCAGTACTTC	CASSSLRETQYF
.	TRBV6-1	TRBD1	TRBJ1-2	TGTGCCAGCAGTGAAGGGACAGGAACTATAAATGGCTACACCTTC	CASSEGTGTINGYTF
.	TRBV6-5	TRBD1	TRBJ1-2	TGTGCCAGCAGTAGTCAAGGGGGCGCAAGTTATGGCTACACCTTC	CASSSQGGASYGYTF
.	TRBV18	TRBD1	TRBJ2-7	TGTGCCAGCTCACGCCCGGGACAGGGTGCCTACGAGCAGTACTTC	CASSRPGQGAYEQYF
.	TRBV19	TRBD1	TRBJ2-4	TGTGCCAGTAGTATAGATCACGGGACAGGGGTAGCCAAAAACATTCAGTACTTC	CASSIDHGTGVAKNIQYF
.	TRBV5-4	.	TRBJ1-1	TGTGCCAGCAGCCCACTTGGGGGCACTGAAGCTTTCTTT	CASSPLGGTEAFF
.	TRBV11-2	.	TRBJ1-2	TGTGCCAGCAGCTTAGGGAGGAGGTCTGGCTACACCTTC	CASSLGRRSGYTF
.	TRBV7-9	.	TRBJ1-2	TGTGCCAGCTTTCCAACAGCAAACTATGGCTACACCTTC	CASFPTANYGYTF
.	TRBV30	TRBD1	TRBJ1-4	TGTGCCTGGAGTACAGGGGGCCTTGAAAAACTGTTTTTT	CAWSTGGLEKLFF
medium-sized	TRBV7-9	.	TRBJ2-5	TGTGCCAGCAGCTTAGGTTCGGCAGAAGAGACCCAGTACTTC	CASSLGSAEETQYF
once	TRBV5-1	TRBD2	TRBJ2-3	TGCGCCAGCAGCTTGGCTCTAGCGGGAGGAAAAGATACGCAGTATTTT	CASSLALAGGKDTQYF
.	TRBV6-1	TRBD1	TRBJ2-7	TGTGCCAGCAGTGAAGGGACAGGAAGCTCCTACGAGCAGTACTTC	CASSEGTGSSYEQYF
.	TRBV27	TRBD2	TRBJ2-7	TGTGCCAGCAGTCCCGGGACTATTCCCCTTTACGAGCAGTACTTC	CASSPGTIPLYEQYF
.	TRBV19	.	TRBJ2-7	TGTGCCAGTAGTCCTAAGCCAGGAAACTCCTACGAGCAGTACTTC	CASSPKPGNSYEQYF
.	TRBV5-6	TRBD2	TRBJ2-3	TGTGCCAGCAGCTTGGCGCTAGCGGGAGTGGATACGCAGTATTTT	CASSLALAGVDTQYF
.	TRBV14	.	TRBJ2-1	TGTGCCAGCAGCCAAGTGGGGTTTCTCAATGAGCAGTTCTTC	CASSQVGFLNEQFF
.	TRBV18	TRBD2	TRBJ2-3	TGTGCCAGCTCACGGACTAGCGGGATCTCCGGGAAGGATACGCAGTATTTT	CASSRTSGISGKDTQYF
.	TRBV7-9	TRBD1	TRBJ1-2	TGTGCCAGCACCAGGGGACAGGGAGCTAACTATGGCTACACCTTC	CASTRGQGANYGYTF
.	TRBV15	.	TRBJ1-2	TGTGCCACCAGCAGAGATGGGGCAGTGTGGTATGGCTACACCTTC	CATSRDGAVWYGYTF
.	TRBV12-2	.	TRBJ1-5	TGTGCAAGTCGCTTAGGAAGGGTTGGGAGCAATCAGCCCCAGCATTTT	CASRLGRVGSNQPQHF
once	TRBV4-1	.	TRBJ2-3	TGCGCCAGCAGCCGTGGGGATACGCAGTATTTT	CASSRGDTQYF
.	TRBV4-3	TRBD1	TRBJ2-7	TGCGCCAGCAGCCAAGCTTTGGGACAGGGGACCTACTCCTACGAGCAGTACTTC	CASSQALGQGTYSYEQYF
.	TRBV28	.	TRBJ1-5	TGTGCCAGCAGTCTCCAGCCTGACAGCAATCAGCCCCAGCATTTT	CASSLQPDSNQPQHF
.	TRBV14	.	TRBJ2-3	TGTGCCAGCAGCCAAGATTGGGACACAGATACGCAGTATTTT	CASSQDWDTDTQYF
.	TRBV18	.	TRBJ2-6	TGTGCCAGCTCACTTACTGGGGCCAACGTCCTGACTTTC	CASSLTGANVLTF
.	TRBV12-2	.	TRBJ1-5	TGTGCAAGTCGCTTAGGGGTACAGGGACTAGGTCAGCCCCAGCATTTT	CASRLGVQGLGQPQHF
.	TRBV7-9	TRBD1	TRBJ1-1	TGTGCCAGCGGTAATACGAACAGGGGATTGAACACTGAAGCTTTCTTT	CASGNTNRGLNTEAFF
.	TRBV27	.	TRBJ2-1	TGTGCCAGCAGTTCGCAGGGGCACTCCTACAATGAGCAGTTCTTC	CASSSQGHSYNEQFF
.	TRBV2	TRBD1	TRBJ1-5	TGTGCCAGCAGGACCGGGACAGGGCATCCCCAGCATTTT	CASRTGTGHPQHF
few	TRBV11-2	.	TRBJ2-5	TGTGCCAGCAGCCAAGACAGACAAGAGACCCAGTACTTC	CASSQDRQETQYF
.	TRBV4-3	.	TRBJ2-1	TGCGCCAGCAGCCAAGATTCGTACAATGAGCAGTTCTTC	CASSQDSYNEQFF
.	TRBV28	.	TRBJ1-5	TGTGCCAGCAGCCCGGGCAATCAGCCCCAGCATTTT	CASSPGNQPQHF
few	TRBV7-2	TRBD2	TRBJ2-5	TGTGCCAGCAGCCTTAACTTAGCGGGGGCTGGGGAGACCCAGTACTTC	CASSLNLAGAGETQYF
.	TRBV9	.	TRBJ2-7	TGTGCCAGCCTCCACGAGCAGTACTTC	CASLHEQYF
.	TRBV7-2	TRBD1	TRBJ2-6	TGTGCCAGCAGCCCGAGGACAGGGCTATCAAGCTCTGGGGCCAACGTCCTGACTTTC	CASSPRTGLSSSGANVLTF
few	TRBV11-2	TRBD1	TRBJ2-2	TGTGCCGGATGGGGGACAGGGGGCAAGACCGGGGAGCTGTTTTTT	CAGWGTGGKTGELFF
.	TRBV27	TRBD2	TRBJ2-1	TGTGCCAGCAGTAGACTAGCGGGACCGGACAATGAGCAGTTCTTC	CASSRLAGPDNEQFF
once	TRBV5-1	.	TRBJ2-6	TGCGCCAGCAGCTTAGCAGGGCTCAACTCTGGGGCCAACGTCCTGACTTTC	CASSLAGLNSGANVLTF
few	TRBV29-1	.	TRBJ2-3	TGCAGCGTTGATTGGGGCACAGATACGCAGTATTTT	CSVDWGTDTQYF
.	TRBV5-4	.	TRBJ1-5	TGTGCCAGCAGCTTAGACAGTTATCAGCCCCAGCATTTT	CASSLDSYQPQHF
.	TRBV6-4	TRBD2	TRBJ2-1	TGTGCCAGCACCAGGAGCGGGAGCAATGAGCAGTTCTTC	CASTRSGSNEQFF
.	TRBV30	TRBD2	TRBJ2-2	TGTGCCTGGACCTTAATTAGCGGGTTGAACACCGGGGAGCTGTTTTTT	CAWTLISGLNTGELFF
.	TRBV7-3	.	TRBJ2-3	TGTGCCAGCAGCTTACAGAATCAAAATACGCAGTATTTT	CASSLQNQNTQYF
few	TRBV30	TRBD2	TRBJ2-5	TGTGCCTGGAGGCGGGAGGTGGAGACCCAGTACTTC	CAWRREVETQYF
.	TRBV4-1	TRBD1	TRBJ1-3	TGCGCCAGCAGCCAAGGGACAGGGGCTGGAAACACCATATATTTT	CASSQGTGAGNTIYF
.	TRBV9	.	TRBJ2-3	TGTGCCAGCAGCGCCCTTAGCACAGATACGCAGTATTTT	CASSALSTDTQYF
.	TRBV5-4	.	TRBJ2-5	TGTGCCAGCAGCCCCCAGGTATACGGAAAAGAGACCCAGTACTTC	CASSPQVYGKETQYF